This T cell receptor beta chain came from a study of shared clonotypes between healthy human individuals. Profiling relied on immunoSEQ multiplex PCR, and the TCRdb table lists in-frame clones only, not all of them. The sample has about 2.3 million clones, less than 95% seen once; the top ten hold around 0.35%. Donation came from healthy HIV-negative adults that had no recent acute infections or vaccinations. The CDR3 has 17 residues. CDR1 and CDR2 from the germline V gene are PRHDT and FYEKMQ (reference sequence). V lost 2 bases and J 0 bases, leaving 14 bases between the germline ends. This chain uses TRBV13 with TRBJ2-1; D tentatively reads TRBD1 or TRBD2 (6 bases each). The specimen sequenced was naive CD4+ T cells from PBMCs. As for subset: CD45RA+ positively selected. This receptor was obtained from a man aged 18 to 29 in good health. Some clones in this sample may be carry-over from other donors' samples. CDR3 sequence (DNA): TGTGCCAGCAGCTTAACCTGGGGGGCTTTCTCCTACAATGAGCAGTTCTTC. It specifies CASSLTWGAFSYNEQFF. The full variable domain, completed using reference TRBV13 and TRBJ2-1, is AAGVIQSPRHLIKEKRETATLKCYPIPRHDTVYWYQQGPGQDPQFLISFYEKMQSDKGSIPDRFSAQQFSDYHSELNMSSLELGDSALYFCASSLTWGAFSYNEQFFGPGTRLTVL.